Listed below are T cell receptor beta chains from one sample, sequenced in a study of human T cells and chemical hapten exposure. TCRdb reanalysed the RACE reads using MiXCR and keeps one entry per CDR3 protein. The data contain under 85,000 distinct CDR3 sequences, 10% of them singletons. This material consisted of whole blood, taken in connection with sensitization to the hapten diphenylcyclopropenone (DPC). These receptors were obtained from a woman in her fifties or sixties with alopecia areata. Some clones in this sample may be carry-over from other donors' samples. Each CDR3 is given without its conserved first and last residue. A D gene is named only where the DNA matches it firmly. Size is omitted from some rows. Given values are once, few, many or a class for expanded clones.

>TRBJ2-1|TRBV11-1|many|TRBD2
ASSLGLADNEQF
>TRBJ2-4|TRBV9|.|TRBD2
ASSVEPGLAAQLAKNIQY
>TRBJ1-2|TRBV29-1|.|.
SAVWGLGYGYT
>TRBJ2-3|TRBV11-2|many|.
ASSLESPFGDTQY
>TRBJ1-1|TRBV6-6|many|.
ASSLGQANTEAF
>TRBJ2-4|TRBV18|many|.
ASSPRPEIKNIQY
>TRBJ1-5|TRBV12-3/TRBV12-4|.|.
ASSFGGRGNQPQH
>TRBJ2-7|TRBV5-6|many|.
ASSLTGTWSSYEQY
>TRBJ2-7|TRBV6-5|.|.
ASSYSGSPYEQY
>TRBJ2-3|TRBV29-1|many|.
SVRAPGTDTQY
>TRBJ1-1|TRBV5-1|.|.
ASSFTSLGTSEAF
>TRBJ1-1|TRBV29-1|.|TRBD1
SVPGGRAEAF
>TRBJ1-3|TRBV12-3/TRBV12-4|many|TRBD1
ASSSDREGTGNTIY
>TRBJ2-7|TRBV25-1|.|TRBD2
ASSTPTSGAYEQY
>TRBJ2-5|TRBV20-1|few|.
SARPEETQY
>TRBJ2-2|TRBV29-1|many|TRBD1
SVPGTGFTGELF
>TRBJ1-6|TRBV7-2|.|TRBD1
VSRPDRRVNSPLH
>TRBJ1-2|TRBV5-1|.|.
ASSRAGGAGYGYT
>TRBJ2-3|TRBV6-2/TRBV6-3|few|TRBD2
ASSYGTSGTDTQY
>TRBJ2-7|TRBV6-5|many|.
ASRPIGTALQKY
>TRBJ2-7|TRBV7-2|few|.
ASSLMGTNSYEQY
>TRBJ2-7|TRBV28|.|TRBD2
ASFSGRAGDVYEQY
>TRBJ2-3|TRBV9|.|TRBD2
ASSNALAGAVDTQY
>TRBJ1-3|TRBV20-1|few|.
SARSQLSGNTIY
>TRBJ2-1|TRBV5-1|.|.
ASSPAAYGEQF
>TRBJ1-1|TRBV6-2/TRBV6-3|many|.
ASRPIRANTEAF
>TRBJ2-4|TRBV2|many|TRBD1
ASDGQGALAKNIQY
>TRBJ1-2|TRBV2|.|.
ASSEGEHYGYT
>TRBJ2-5|TRBV7-6|many|.
ASSLAGETQY
>TRBJ2-7|TRBV12-3/TRBV12-4|many|.
ASSLDPSSSYEQY
>TRBJ2-5|TRBV4-1|.|.
ASSPAEVPQETQY
>TRBJ2-7|TRBV10-3|few|TRBD2
ATHPEGLAVYEQY
>TRBJ2-5|TRBV20-1|few|TRBD2
SAQREVLGETQY
>TRBJ2-1|TRBV5-6|few|TRBD2
ASSPTGRRGDEQF
>TRBJ1-1|TRBV11-2|many|.
ASSSRSGVNTEAF
>TRBJ1-1|TRBV2|many|.
ASSGTLNTEAF
>TRBJ2-7|TRBV19|.|TRBD1
ASSAGQGGNEQY
>TRBJ2-1|TRBV7-2|few|.
ASSREGLGYNEQF
>TRBJ1-1|TRBV4-2|few|.
ASSQDVAGLGPEAF
>TRBJ2-1|TRBV12-3/TRBV12-4|many|TRBD2
ASRRLAGEREQF
>TRBJ2-4|TRBV18|few|TRBD1
ASSLTETGKNIQY
>TRBJ1-5|TRBV11-3|.|.
ASSLDPQGSVSNQPQH
>TRBJ2-3|TRBV5-5|.|.
ASSLSSFTDTQY
>TRBJ2-7|TRBV20-1|few|TRBD1
SARAPRDRGYYEQY
>TRBJ2-4|TRBV12-3/TRBV12-4|many|.
ASSPPAKNIQY
>TRBJ1-5|TRBV7-8|many|.
ASSLFTFGGQPNQPQH
>TRBJ2-5|TRBV20-1|medium-sized|TRBD1
SAQTGISSETQY
>TRBJ1-1|TRBV6-5|.|TRBD1
ASSLTGVAEAF
>TRBJ2-1|TRBV5-1|many|.
ASSLVVGRGSYNEQF
>TRBJ2-1|TRBV10-3|.|.
AISESASAYNEQF
>TRBJ2-3|TRBV5-4|.|.
ASSLAGTLTDTQY
>TRBJ2-5|TRBV20-1|.|.
SATRTWEKTQY
>TRBJ2-5|TRBV7-6|.|TRBD2
ASSRPGTSGTQETQY
>TRBJ2-6|TRBV7-3|many|.
ASSLKGGSGANVLT